This T cell receptor beta chain was found in a study of cytomegalovirus exposure and HLA in healthy donors. Across the study: Earlier sequencing of 150 million to 200 million T cells yielded nearly 120 million unique TCR beta sequences.

Primers included in the PCR were 60 Vbeta and 13 Jbeta primers. TCRdb's table, derived via immunoSEQ multiplex PCR, lists solely in-frame clones and lacks some. The sample contains around 200,000 clones, almost 85% of which appear only once. The germline V gene has CDR1 DFQATT and CDR2 SNEGSKA (reference sequence). Trimming took 6 bases from V and 5 from J, leaving 8 bases between them. This CDR3 has 10 residues. Input material: PBMCs. The sequence was collected from a woman between 45 and 60 years old in good health and CMV-seronegative. The chain joins TRBV20-1 to TRBJ2-7; D might be TRBD1 (6 bases). CDR3 loop: CSARTDEQYF. The CDR3 region has the DNA TGCAGTGCGAGGACAGACGAGCAGTACTTC.